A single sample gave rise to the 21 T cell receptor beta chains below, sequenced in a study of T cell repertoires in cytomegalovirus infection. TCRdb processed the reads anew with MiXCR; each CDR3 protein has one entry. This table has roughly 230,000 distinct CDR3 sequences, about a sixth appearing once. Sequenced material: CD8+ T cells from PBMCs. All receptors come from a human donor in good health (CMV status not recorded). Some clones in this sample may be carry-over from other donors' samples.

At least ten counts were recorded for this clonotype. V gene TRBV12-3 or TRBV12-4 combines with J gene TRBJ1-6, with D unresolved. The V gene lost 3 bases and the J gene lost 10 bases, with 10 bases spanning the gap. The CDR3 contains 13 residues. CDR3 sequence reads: CASSFHTGSPLHF. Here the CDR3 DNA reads TGTGCCAGCAGTTTTCATACCGGGTCACCCCTCCACTTT.

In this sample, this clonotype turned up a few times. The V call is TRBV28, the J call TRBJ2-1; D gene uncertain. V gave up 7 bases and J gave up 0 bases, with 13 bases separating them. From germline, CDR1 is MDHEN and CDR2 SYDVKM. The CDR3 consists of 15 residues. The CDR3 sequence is CASTISVSSYNEQFF. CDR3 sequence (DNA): TGTGCCAGCACCATCAGTGTGAGCTCCTACAATGAGCAGTTCTTC.

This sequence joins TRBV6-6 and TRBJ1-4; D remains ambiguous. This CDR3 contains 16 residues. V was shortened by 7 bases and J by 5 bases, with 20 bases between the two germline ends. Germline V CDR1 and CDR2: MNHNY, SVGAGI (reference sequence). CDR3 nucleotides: TGTGCCAGCATCCCCAGACGGTCGAACCGAAATGAAAAACTGTTTTTT. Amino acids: CASIPRRSNRNEKLFF.

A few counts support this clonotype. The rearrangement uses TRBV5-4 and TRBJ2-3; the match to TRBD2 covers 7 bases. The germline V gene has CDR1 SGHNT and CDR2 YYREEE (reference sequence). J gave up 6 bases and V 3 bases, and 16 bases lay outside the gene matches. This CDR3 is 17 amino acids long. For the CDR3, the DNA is TGTGCCAGCAGCTCTCGGGGTGCGGGAGACCTTGGGGATACGCAGTATTTT. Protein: CASSSRGAGDLGDTQYF. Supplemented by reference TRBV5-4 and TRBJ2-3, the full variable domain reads ETGVTQSPTHLIKTRGQQVTLRCSSQSGHNTVSWYQQALGQGPQFIFQYYREEENGRGNFPPRFSGLQFPNYSSELNVNALELDDSALYLCASSSRGAGDLGDTQYFGPGTRLTVL.

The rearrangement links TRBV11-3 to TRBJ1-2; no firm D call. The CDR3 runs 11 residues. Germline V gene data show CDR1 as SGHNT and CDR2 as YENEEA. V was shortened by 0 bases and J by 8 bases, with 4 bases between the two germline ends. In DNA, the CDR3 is TGTGCCAGCAGCTTAGACAGGGGCTACACCTTC. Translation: CASSLDRGYTF. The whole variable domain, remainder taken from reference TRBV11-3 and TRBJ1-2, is EAGVVQSPRYKIIEKKQPVAFWCNPISGHNTLYWYLQNLGQGPELLIRYENEEAVDDSQLPKDRFSAERLKGVDSTLKIQPAELGDSAVYLCASSLDRGYTFGSGTRLTVV.

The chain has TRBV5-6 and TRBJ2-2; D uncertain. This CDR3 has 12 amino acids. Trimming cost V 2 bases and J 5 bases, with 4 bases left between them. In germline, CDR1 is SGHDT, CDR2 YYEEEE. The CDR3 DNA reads TGTGCCAGCAGCTTTACGACCGGGGAGCTGTTTTTT. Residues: CASSFTTGELFF.

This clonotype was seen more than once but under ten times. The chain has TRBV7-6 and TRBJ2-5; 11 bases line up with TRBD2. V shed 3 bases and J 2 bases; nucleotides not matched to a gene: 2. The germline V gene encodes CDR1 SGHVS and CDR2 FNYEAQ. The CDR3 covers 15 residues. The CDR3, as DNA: TGTGCCAGCAGCTTCGCTAGCGGGGGGCAAGAGACCCAGTACTTC. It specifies CASSFASGGQETQYF.

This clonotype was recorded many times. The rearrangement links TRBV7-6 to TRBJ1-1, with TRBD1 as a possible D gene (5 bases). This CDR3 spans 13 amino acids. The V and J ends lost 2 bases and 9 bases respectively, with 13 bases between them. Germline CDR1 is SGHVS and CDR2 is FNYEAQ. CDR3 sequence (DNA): TGTGCCAGCAGCTTAAGTCAGGGATCTAAAGCTTTCTTT. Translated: CASSLSQGSKAFF.

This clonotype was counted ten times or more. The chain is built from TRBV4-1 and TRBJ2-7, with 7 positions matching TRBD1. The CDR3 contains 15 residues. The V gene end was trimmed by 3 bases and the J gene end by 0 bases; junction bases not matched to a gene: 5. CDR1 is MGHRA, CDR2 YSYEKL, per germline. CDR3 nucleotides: TGCGCCAGCAGCCAGGAGACAGGGTACTCCTACGAGCAGTACTTC. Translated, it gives CASSQETGYSYEQYF.

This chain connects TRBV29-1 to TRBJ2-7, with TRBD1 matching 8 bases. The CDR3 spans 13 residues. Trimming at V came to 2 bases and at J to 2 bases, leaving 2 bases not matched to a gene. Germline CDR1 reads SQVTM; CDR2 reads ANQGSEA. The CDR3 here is CSVESDRAYEQYF. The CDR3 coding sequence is TGCAGCGTTGAATCGGACAGGGCCTACGAGCAGTACTTC.

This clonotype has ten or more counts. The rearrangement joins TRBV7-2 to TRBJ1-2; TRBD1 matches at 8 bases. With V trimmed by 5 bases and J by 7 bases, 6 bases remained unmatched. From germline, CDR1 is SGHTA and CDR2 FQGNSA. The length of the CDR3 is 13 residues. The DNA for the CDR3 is TGTGCCAGCAGCGACGGACAGGGCTTTGGCTACACCTTC. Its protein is CASSDGQGFGYTF.

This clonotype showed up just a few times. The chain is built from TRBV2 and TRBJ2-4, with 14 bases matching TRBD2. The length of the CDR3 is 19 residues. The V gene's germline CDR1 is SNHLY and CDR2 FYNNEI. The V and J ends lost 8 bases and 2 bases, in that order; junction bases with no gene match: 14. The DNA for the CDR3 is TGTGCCAGCGCCTGGCCGACTAGCGGGGGGGCGTCGACCAAAAACATTCAGTACTTC. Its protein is CASAWPTSGGASTKNIQYF.

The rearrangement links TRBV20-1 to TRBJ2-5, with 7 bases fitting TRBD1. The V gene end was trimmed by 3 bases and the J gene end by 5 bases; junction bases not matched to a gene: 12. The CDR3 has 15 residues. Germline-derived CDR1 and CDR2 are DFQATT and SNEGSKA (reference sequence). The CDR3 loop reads CSARRNRGEMETQYF. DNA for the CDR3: TGCAGTGCTAGGAGGAACAGGGGAGAGATGGAGACCCAGTACTTC.

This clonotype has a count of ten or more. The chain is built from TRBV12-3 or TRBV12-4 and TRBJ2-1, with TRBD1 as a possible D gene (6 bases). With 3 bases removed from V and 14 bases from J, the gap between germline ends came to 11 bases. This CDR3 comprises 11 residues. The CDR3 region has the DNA TGTGCCAGCAGTTTGGGACATAGAGAGTTCTTC. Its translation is CASSLGHREFF.

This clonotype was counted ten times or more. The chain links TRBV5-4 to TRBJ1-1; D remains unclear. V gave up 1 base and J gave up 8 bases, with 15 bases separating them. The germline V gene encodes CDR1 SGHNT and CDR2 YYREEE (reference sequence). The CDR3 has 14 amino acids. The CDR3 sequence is CASSLIGSMKEAFF. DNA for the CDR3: TGTGCCAGCAGCTTGATAGGGTCCATGAAGGAAGCTTTCTTT.

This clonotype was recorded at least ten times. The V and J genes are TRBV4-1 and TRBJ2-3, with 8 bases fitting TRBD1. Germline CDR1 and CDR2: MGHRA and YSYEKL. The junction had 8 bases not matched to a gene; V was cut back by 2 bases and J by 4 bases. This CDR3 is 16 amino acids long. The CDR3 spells CASSQLGTGPSDTQYF. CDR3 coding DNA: TGCGCCAGCAGCCAACTCGGGACAGGCCCTTCAGATACGCAGTATTTT.

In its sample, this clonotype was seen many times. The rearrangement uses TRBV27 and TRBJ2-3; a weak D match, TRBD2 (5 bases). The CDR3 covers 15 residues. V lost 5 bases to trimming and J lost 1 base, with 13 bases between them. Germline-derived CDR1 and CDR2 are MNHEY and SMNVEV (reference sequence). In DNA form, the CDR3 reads TGTGCCAGCAGTCTTCGGGGTGGTGGCACAGATACGCAGTATTTT. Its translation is CASSLRGGGTDTQYF.

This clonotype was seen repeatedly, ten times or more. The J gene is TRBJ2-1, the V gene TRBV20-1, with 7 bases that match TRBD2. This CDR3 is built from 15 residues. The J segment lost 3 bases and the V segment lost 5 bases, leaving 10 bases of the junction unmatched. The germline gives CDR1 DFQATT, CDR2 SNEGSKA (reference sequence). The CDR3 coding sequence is TGCAGTGCTGACGGACCGGGACTATACTACAATGAGCAGTTCTTC. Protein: CSADGPGLYYNEQFF.

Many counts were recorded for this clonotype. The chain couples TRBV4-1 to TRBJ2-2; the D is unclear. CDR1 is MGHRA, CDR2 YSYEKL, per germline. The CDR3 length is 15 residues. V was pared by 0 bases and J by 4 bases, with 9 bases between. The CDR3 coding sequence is TGCGCCAGCAGCCAAGACCTGTCGGGCACCGGGGAGCTGTTTTTT. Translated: CASSQDLSGTGELFF.

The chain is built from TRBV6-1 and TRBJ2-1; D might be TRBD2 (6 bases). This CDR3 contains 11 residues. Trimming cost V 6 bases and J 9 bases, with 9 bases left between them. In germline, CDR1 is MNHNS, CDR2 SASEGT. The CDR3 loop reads CASREGTEQFF. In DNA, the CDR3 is TGTGCCAGCAGGGAGGGGACTGAGCAGTTCTTC.

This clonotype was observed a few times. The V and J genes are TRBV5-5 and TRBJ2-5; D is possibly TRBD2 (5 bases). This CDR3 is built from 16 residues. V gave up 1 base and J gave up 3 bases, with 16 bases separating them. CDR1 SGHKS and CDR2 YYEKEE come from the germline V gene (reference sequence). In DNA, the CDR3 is TGTGCCAGCAGCTTGTACGGCAGCGGAAGAGAAGAGACCCAGTACTTC. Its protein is CASSLYGSGREETQYF.